This T cell receptor (beta chain) derives from a study of OX40 agonist ivuxolimab in advanced cancers. Study details: Hepatocellular carcinoma, melanoma, renal cell or head and neck cancer was diagnosed in the dose-escalation patients. Points from the study as a whole: Partial responders at 0.1-3.0 mg/kg showed near-lowest clonal expansion. At 0.1 to 3.0 mg/kg and by week 6, clonal expansion occurred in CD4+ and CD8+ blood T cells. Mean expanded clone counts were higher in CD8+ than CD4+ T cells.

Details on this clone: Antigen specificity is unknown.

Using immunoSEQ multiplex PCR, the repertoire was profiled, and TCRdb retains in-frame clones only, with some absent. In the table there are tens of thousands of clones, 70% to 90% of which are singletons. The ends were cut back, 0 bases at V and 4 bases at J, with 9 bases in the middle. Looked up from germline, CDR1 is LGHNA and CDR2 is YSLEER. CDR3 length equals 14 residues. The starting material was CD4+ or CD8+ T cells sorted from blood, obtained in a trial of the OX40 agonist ivuxolimab. The J gene is TRBJ1-2, the V gene TRBV4-3; D is uncertain. This sequence was found in an adult with an advanced solid tumor such as melanoma, head and neck, liver or kidney cancer. DNA of the CDR3: TGCGCCAGCAGCCAAGAGGCGAATTCCTATGGCTACACCTTC. Translating gives CASSQEANSYGYTF.